Shown below are 19 T cell receptor beta chains from a single sample sequenced in a study of blood T cell repertoires in COVID-19. The method was immunoSEQ multiplex PCR; TCRdb's version includes in-frame clones alone and lacks a portion of them. This sample carries roughly 500,000 clones, 80% to 90% of them seen once, and the ten largest clones take 8.3%. What was sequenced was PBMCs or T cells enriched from blood (not recorded which). The receptors originated from a woman aged 60 to 75 who had recovered from COVID-19.

The genes are TRBV27 and TRBJ1-2; TRBD1 might be the D (6 bases). The CDR3 contains 13 residues. The germline V and J ends were trimmed by 6 bases and 8 bases, with 16 bases remaining between them. CDR1 and CDR2 (germline): MNHEY, SMNVEV (reference sequence). This CDR3 reads CASSSDRTGGYTF. The CDR3 nucleotides are TGTGCCAGCAGCTCCGACAGGACTGGGGGCTACACCTTC.

The gene calls are TRBV7-2 and TRBJ2-1; 8 bases line up with TRBD2. The CDR3 is 15 residues long. The J segment lost 9 bases and the V segment lost 5 bases, leaving 12 bases of the junction unmatched. Germline V CDR1 and CDR2: SGHTA, FQGNSA. This CDR3 is CASSRAGGRSSEQFF. CDR3 bases: TGTGCCAGCAGCCGCGCGGGGGGCCGGAGTAGTGAGCAGTTCTTC.

This clone has just one count. This CDR3 is also generated by other DNA sequences in the sample. The J gene is TRBJ1-2, the V gene TRBV5-1; weak D call: TRBD1 (6 bases). V lost 0 bases and J 5 bases, leaving 8 bases between the germline ends. CDR3 size: 13 residues. Germline assignment: CDR1 SGHRS and CDR2 YFSETQ. The CDR3 DNA sequence: TGCGCCAGCAGCTTGGATCAGGGGTATGGCTACACCTTC. Protein product: CASSLDQGYGYTF.

The chain has TRBV3-1 (or the pseudogene TRBV3-2) and TRBJ1-5; maybe TRBD1 (5 bases). Germline V gives CDR1 LGHDT, CDR2 YNNKEL (reference sequence). Trimming pared 3 bases from V and 2 bases from J, leaving 20 bases between. CDR3 size: 18 residues. The CDR3 bases are TGTGCCAGCAGCCACCACGGGCAGGGTGTAGGTGGCAATCAGCCCCAGCATTTT. This encodes CASSHHGQGVGGNQPQHF.

The chain employs TRBV29-1 and TRBJ2-2; 7 positions agree with TRBD1. Trimming cost V 4 bases and J 2 bases; bases outside gene matches: 4. Germline lookup yields CDR1 SQVTM and CDR2 ANQGSEA. The CDR3 is made up of 14 amino acids. The DNA for the CDR3 is TGCAGCGTTGGACAGGGTGGCAACACCGGGGAGCTGTTTTTT. It codes for CSVGQGGNTGELFF.

The CDR3 region has the DNA TGTGCCACCAGTGATTCGGGACAGGTCGATGAGCAGTTCTTC. It specifies CATSDSGQVDEQFF. The chain is built from TRBV24-1 and TRBJ2-1, with 8 bases identical to TRBD1. CDR3 length: 14 residues. The J segment lost 8 bases and the V segment lost 2 bases, leaving 4 bases of the junction unmatched. Germline assignment: CDR1 KGHDR and CDR2 SFDVKD.

V and J are TRBV4-1 and TRBJ1-1; unclear D gene. With 6 bases removed from V and 1 base from J, the gap between germline ends came to 9 bases. Germline V gene sequence: CDR1 MGHRA, CDR2 YSYEKL. The CDR3 length is 13 residues. CDR3 nucleotides: TGCGCCAGCAGGCCCCCGGGGAACACTGAAGCTTTCTTT. It specifies CASRPPGNTEAFF.

This clone was counted a single time. This chain connects TRBV6-5 to TRBJ1-2; D is unclear. V dropped 8 bases and J dropped 7 bases, with 8 bases sitting between them. CDR1 and CDR2 (germline): MNHEY, SVGAGI. The CDR3 has 10 amino acids. CDR3 protein: CASREPGYTF. DNA for the CDR3: TGTGCCAGCCGGGAGCCTGGCTACACCTTC.

The chain is built from TRBV6-5 and TRBJ1-5; D might be TRBD1 (6 bases). The CDR3 is made up of 15 amino acids. Deletions cut 6 bases from V and 1 base from J, with 13 bases between. Germline lookup yields CDR1 MNHEY and CDR2 SVGAGI. The chain's CDR3 is CASSSQGVSNQPQHF. The CDR3 DNA is TGTGCCAGCAGCTCACAGGGTGTCAGCAATCAGCCCCAGCATTTT.

This chain joins TRBV5-4 and TRBJ1-5; D is perhaps TRBD1 (6 bases). This CDR3 comprises 14 residues. Germline loops: CDR1 SGHNT, CDR2 YYREEE (reference sequence). Trimming shortened V by 4 bases and J by 3 bases, and 11 bases separated the two germline ends. The CDR3 DNA reads TGTGCCAGCAGCGAGCAGGGGTCCAATCAGCCCCAGCATTTT. Translation: CASSEQGSNQPQHF.

The V and J genes are TRBV10-3 and TRBJ2-7; D may be TRBD2 (7 bases). The CDR3 is made up of 15 amino acids. V was trimmed by 3 bases and J by 2 bases, leaving 14 bases between them. Looked up from germline, CDR1 is ENHRY and CDR2 is SYGVKD. The CDR3: CAISDWRGPPYEQYV. CDR3 bases: TGTGCCATCAGTGATTGGCGGGGGCCTCCCTACGAGCAGTACGTC.

V and J are TRBV7-2 and TRBJ2-2, with TRBD2 matching 10 bases. This CDR3 contains 17 residues. V trimming: 1 base; J trimming: 0 bases; junction bases outside the gene matches: 2. Germline assignment: CDR1 SGHTA and CDR2 FQGNSA. Written as DNA, the CDR3 is TGTGCCAGCAGCTTAGACCTAGCGGGGGCGAACACCGGGGAGCTGTTTTTT. Its translation: CASSLDLAGANTGELFF.

The chain carries TRBV7-2 and TRBJ2-3; TRBD1 matches at 7 bases. Trimming removed 7 bases from V and 3 bases from J; junction bases left unmatched: 10. The germline V gene encodes CDR1 SGHTA and CDR2 FQGNSA. This CDR3 spans 15 amino acids. Here the CDR3 reads CASTATGIITDTQYF. The CDR3 DNA follows: TGTGCCAGCACCGCGACAGGGATAATTACAGATACGCAGTATTTT.

The chain couples TRBV5-8 to TRBJ1-6; perhaps TRBD1 as D (5 bases). V was clipped by 0 bases and J by 3 bases, with 13 bases between them. This CDR3 contains 17 residues. Germline V CDR1 and CDR2: SGHTS, YDEGEE. The CDR3 DNA is TGTGCCAGCAGCTTGGAGGTTAGGGGTTTCTATAATTCACCCCTCCACTTT. It yields the protein CASSLEVRGFYNSPLHF.

The chain carries TRBV5-6 and TRBJ1-3, with a tentative D call TRBD1 (5 bases). Germline CDR1 and CDR2: SGHDT and YYEEEE. Trimming took off 1 base at V and 7 bases at J, with 18 bases between the two ends. There are 16 residues in the CDR3. The CDR3 sequence: CASSLSGAPHENTIYF. The CDR3 bases are TGTGCCAGCAGCTTGAGTGGGGCACCCCATGAGAACACCATATATTTT.

In regard to this clone: Other DNA sequences in this sample translate to the same CDR3. The chain links TRBV3-1 (or the pseudogene TRBV3-2) to TRBJ1-6; 9 positions agree with TRBD1. With V trimmed by 8 bases and J by 7 bases, 0 bases remained unmatched. Germline V lookup: CDR1 LGHDT, CDR2 YNNKEL (reference sequence). The CDR3 runs 12 residues. The CDR3 nucleotides read TGTGCCAGCGGACAGGGGAATTCACCCCTCCACTTT. It is translated as CASGQGNSPLHF.

The chain has TRBV10-3 and TRBJ1-6, with 9 bases lining up with TRBD1. The CDR3 extends over 14 amino acids. CDR1 ENHRY and CDR2 SYGVKD come from the germline V gene. The J segment lost 8 bases and the V segment lost 8 bases, leaving 7 bases of the junction unmatched. The CDR3 reads CAIWEGQGYSPLHF. As DNA, the CDR3 is TGTGCCATCTGGGAGGGACAGGGCTATTCACCCCTCCACTTT.

The V gene is TRBV7-9, the J gene TRBJ1-1, with D possibly TRBD1 on 6 matching bases. The CDR3 consists of 14 residues. Germline V gene data show CDR1 as SEHNR and CDR2 as FQNEAQ (reference sequence). The germline V and J ends were trimmed by 3 bases and 0 bases, with 8 bases remaining between them. This CDR3 reads CASSFDRMNTEAFF. CDR3 coding DNA: TGTGCCAGCAGCTTCGACAGGATGAACACTGAAGCTTTCTTT.

V and J are TRBV5-1 and TRBJ2-7; 9 bases map to TRBD1. The length of the CDR3 is 15 residues. After removal of 0 bases from V and 3 bases from J, the junction contained 4 bases not matched to a gene. CDR1 and CDR2 from the germline V gene are SGHRS and YFSETQ. Written as DNA, the CDR3 is TGCGCCAGCAGCTTGGAACAGGGGGCGAGCTACGAGCAGTACTTC. It specifies CASSLEQGASYEQYF.